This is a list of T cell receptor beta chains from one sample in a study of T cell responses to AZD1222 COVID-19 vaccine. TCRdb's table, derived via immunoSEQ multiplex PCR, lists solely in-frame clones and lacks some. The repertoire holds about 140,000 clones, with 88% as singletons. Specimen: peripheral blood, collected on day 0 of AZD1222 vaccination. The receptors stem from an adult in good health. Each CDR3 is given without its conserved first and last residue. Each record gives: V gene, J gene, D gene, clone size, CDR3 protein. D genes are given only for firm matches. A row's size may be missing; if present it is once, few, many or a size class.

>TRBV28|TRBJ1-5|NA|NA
ASSLGGSNQPQH
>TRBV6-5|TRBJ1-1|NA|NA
ASSIQGIGTSEAF
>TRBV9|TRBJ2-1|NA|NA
ASTTSGGEQF
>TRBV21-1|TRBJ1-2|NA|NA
ASSSRDRVHGYT
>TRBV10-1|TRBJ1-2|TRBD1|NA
ASTFRGGGYT
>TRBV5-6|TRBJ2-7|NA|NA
ASSRRPGHLSYEQY
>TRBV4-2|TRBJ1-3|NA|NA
ASSQVLGSVSGNTIY
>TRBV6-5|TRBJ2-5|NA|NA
ASSRRGRETQY
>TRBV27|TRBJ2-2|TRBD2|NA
ASSSFGGGYTAGELF
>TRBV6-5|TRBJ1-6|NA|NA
ASSYSPGTGSPLH
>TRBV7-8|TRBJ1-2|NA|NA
ASSLRDKNYGYT
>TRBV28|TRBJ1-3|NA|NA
ASSYIERNTIY
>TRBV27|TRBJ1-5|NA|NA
ASSLSRDQPQH
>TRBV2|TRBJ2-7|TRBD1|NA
ASTRDRHYEQY
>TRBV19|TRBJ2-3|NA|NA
ASSERGLTDTQY
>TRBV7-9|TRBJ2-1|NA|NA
ASSLAAGDYNEQF
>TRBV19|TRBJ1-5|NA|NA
ASRTLQGFGNQPQH
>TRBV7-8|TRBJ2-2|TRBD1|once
ASTLQGVGGELF